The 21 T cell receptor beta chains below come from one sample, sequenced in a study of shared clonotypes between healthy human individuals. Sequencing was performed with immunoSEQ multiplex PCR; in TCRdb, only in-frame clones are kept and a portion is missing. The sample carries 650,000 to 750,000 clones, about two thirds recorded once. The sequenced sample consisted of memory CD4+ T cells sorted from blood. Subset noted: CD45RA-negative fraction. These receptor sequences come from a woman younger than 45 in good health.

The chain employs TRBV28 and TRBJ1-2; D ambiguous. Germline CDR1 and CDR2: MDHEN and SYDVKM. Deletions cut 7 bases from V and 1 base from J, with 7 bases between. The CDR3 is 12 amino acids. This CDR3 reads CASNEFNYGYTF. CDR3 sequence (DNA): TGTGCCAGCAACGAATTTAACTATGGCTACACCTTC.

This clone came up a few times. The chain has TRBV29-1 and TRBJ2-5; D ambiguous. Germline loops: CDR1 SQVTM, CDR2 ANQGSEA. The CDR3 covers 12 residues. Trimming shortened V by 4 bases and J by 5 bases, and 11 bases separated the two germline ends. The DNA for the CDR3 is TGCAGCGTTGTGGACCGAGGCGAGACCCAGTACTTC. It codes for CSVVDRGETQYF. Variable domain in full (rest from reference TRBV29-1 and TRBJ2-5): SAVISQKPSRDICQRGTSLTIQCQVDSQVTMMFWYRQQPGQSLTLIATANQGSEATYESGFVIDKFPISRPNLTFSTLTVSNMSPEDSSIYLCSVVDRGETQYFGPGTRLLVL.

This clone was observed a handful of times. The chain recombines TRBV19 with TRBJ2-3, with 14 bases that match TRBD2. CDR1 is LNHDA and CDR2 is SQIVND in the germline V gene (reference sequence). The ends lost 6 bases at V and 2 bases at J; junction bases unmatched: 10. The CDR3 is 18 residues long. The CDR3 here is CASRRHGLAGGPTDTQYF. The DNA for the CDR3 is TGTGCCAGTAGACGTCATGGACTAGCGGGAGGCCCCACAGATACGCAGTATTTT.

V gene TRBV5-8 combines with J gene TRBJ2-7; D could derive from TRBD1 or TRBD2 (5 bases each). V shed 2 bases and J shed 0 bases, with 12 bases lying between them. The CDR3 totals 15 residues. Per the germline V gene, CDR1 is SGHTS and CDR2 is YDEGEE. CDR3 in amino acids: CASSLTWGTSYEQYF. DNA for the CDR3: TGTGCCAGCAGCTTAACATGGGGGACCTCCTACGAGCAGTACTTC.

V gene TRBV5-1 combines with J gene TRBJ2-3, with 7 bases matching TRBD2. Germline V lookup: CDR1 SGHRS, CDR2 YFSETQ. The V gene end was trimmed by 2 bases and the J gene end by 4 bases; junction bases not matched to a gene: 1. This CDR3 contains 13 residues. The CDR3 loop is CASSLSGADTQYF. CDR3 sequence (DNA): TGCGCCAGCAGCTTAAGCGGGGCAGATACGCAGTATTTT.

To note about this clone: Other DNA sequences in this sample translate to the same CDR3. This CDR3 is CASSFRQETQYF. In nucleotides, the CDR3 is TGTGCCAGCAGCTTTCGGCAAGAGACCCAGTACTTC. The chain links TRBV7-2 to TRBJ2-5; D is undetermined. The CDR3 covers 12 residues. From germline, CDR1 is SGHTA and CDR2 FQGNSA. The germline V and J ends were trimmed by 3 bases and 2 bases, with 4 bases remaining between them.

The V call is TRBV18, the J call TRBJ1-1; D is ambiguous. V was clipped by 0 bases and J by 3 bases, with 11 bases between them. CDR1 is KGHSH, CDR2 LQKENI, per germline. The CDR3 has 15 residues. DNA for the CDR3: TGTGCCAGCTCACCACCGAGCGGCCGGGACACTGAAGCTTTCTTT. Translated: CASSPPSGRDTEAFF.

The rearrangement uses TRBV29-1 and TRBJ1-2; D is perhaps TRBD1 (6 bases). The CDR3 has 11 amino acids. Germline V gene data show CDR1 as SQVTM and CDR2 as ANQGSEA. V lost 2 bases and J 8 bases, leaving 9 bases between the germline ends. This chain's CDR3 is CSVETGKGYTF. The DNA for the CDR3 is TGCAGCGTTGAAACAGGGAAAGGCTACACCTTC.

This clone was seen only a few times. CDR3 protein: CASSGKSGGTEAFF. In nucleotides, the CDR3 is TGTGCCAGCAGTGGGAAGTCGGGGGGTACTGAAGCTTTCTTT. The chain couples TRBV25-1 to TRBJ1-1; D possibly corresponds to TRBD1 (5 bases). From germline, CDR1 is MGHDK and CDR2 SYGVNS. The CDR3 length is 14 residues. V lost 4 bases and J lost 5, with 14 bases in between. The full variable domain, with the rest looked up from reference TRBV25-1 and TRBJ1-1, is EADIYQTPRYLVIGTGKKITLECSQTMGHDKMYWYQQDPGMELHLIHYSYGVNSTEKGDLSSESTVSRIRTEHFPLTLESARPSHTSQYLCASSGKSGGTEAFFGQGTRLTVV.

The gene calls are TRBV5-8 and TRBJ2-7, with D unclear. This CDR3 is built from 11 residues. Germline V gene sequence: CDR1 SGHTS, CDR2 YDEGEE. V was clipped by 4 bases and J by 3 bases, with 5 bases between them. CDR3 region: CASSPYYEQYF. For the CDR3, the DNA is TGTGCCAGCAGCCCCTACTACGAGCAGTACTTC.

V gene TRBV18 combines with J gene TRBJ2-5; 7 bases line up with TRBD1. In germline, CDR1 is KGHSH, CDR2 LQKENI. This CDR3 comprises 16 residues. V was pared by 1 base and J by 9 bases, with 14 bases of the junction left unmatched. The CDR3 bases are TGTGCCAGCTCACCACAACCGTGGGACAGCCCCGGGGCCCAGTACTTC. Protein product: CASSPQPWDSPGAQYF.

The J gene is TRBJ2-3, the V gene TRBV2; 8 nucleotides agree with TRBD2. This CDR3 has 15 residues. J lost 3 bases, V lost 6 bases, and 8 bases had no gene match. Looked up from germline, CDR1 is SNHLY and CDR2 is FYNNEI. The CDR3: CASRPTSVGTDTQYF. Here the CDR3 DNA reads TGTGCCAGCAGACCGACTAGCGTGGGGACAGATACGCAGTATTTT.

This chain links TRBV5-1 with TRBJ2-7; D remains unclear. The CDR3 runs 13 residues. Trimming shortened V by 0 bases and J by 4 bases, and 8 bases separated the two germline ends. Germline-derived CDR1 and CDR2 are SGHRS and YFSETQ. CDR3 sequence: CASSLGLGYEQYF. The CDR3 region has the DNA TGCGCCAGCAGCTTGGGGCTTGGTTACGAGCAGTACTTC.

The DNA for the CDR3 is TGTGCCAGCTCCCCTCTGGGTTCCTACGAGCAGTACTTC. Translated: CASSPLGSYEQYF. This sequence joins TRBV11-3 and TRBJ2-7; unclear D gene. The CDR3 length is 13 residues. V lost 8 bases and J lost 1, with 12 bases in between. The germline V gene has CDR1 SGHNT and CDR2 YENEEA.

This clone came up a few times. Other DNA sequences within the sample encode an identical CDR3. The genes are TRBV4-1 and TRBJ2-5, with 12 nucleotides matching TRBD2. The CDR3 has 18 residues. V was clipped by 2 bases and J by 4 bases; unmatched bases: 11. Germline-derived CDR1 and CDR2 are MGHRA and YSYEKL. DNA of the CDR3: TGCGCCAGCAGCCAACCCCAGGGACTAGCGGGCGGGGGAGAGACCCAGTACTTC. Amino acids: CASSQPQGLAGGGETQYF.

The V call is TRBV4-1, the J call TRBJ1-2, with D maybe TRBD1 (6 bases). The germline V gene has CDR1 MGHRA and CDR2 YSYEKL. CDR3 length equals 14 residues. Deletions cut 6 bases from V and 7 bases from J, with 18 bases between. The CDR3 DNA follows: TGCGCCAGCAGGCTCCGCGGGGGGCAAAGTGGCTACACCTTC. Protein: CASRLRGGQSGYTF.

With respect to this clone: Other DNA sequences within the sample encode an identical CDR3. The CDR3 is CASSPGNTGELFF. DNA of the CDR3: TGCGCCAGCAGCCCCGGAAACACCGGGGAGCTGTTTTTT. The chain recombines TRBV5-1 with TRBJ2-2; D remains ambiguous. The CDR3 runs to 13 residues. Germline-derived CDR1 and CDR2 are SGHRS and YFSETQ. V lost 4 bases and J 2 bases, leaving 6 bases between the germline ends.

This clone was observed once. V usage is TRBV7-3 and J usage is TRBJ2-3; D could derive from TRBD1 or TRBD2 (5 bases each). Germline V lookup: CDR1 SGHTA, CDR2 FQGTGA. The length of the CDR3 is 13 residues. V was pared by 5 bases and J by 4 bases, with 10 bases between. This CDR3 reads CASSPTGPDTQYF. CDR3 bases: TGTGCCAGCAGCCCCACGGGGCCAGATACGCAGTATTTT. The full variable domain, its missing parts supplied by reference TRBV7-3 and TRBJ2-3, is GAGVSQTPSNKVTEKGKYVELRCDPISGHTALYWYRQSLGQGPEFLIYFQGTGAADDSGLPNDRFFAVRPEGSVSTLKIQRTERGDSAVYLCASSPTGPDTQYFGPGTRLTVL.

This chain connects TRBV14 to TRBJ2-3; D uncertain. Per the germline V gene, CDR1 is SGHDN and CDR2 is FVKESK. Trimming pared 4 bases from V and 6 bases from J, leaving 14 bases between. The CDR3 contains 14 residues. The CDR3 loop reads CASSRLLGPDTQYF. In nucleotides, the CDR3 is TGTGCCAGCAGCCGTCTCCTTGGCCCGGATACGCAGTATTTT.

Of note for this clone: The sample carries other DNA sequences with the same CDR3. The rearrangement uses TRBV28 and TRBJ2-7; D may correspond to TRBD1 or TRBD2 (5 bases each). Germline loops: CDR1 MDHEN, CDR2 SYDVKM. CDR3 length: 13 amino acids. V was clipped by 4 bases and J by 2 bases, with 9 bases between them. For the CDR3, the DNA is TGTGCCAGCAGTTCCGGGACCACCTACGAGCAGTACTTC. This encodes CASSSGTTYEQYF. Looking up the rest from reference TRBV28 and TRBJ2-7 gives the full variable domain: DVKVTQSSRYLVKRTGEKVFLECVQDMDHENMFWYRQDPGLGLRLIYFSYDVKMKEKGDIPEGYSVSREKKERFSLILESASTNQTSMYLCASSSGTTYEQYFGPGTRLTVT.

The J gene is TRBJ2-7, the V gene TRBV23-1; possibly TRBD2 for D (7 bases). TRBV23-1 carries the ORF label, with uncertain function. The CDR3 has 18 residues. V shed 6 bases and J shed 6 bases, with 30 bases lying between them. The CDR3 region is CASRSGVGTSKNWVEQYF. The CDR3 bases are TGCGCCAGCAGGAGCGGGGTGGGGACATCCAAAAACTGGGTCGAGCAGTACTTC.